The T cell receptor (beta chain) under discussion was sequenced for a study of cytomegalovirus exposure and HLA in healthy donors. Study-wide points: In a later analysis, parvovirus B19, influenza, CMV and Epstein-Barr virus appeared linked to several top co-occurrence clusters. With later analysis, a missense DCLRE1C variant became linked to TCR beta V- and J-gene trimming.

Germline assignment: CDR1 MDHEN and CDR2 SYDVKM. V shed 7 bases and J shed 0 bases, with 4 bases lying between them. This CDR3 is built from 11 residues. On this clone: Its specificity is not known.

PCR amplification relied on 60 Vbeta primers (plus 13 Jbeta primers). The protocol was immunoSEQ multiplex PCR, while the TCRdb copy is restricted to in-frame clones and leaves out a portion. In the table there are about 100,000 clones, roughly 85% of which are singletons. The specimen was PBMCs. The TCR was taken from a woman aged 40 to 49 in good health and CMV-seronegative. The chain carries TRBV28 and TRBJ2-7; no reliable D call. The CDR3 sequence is CASTSSYEQYF. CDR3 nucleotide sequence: TGTGCCAGCACCAGCTCCTACGAGCAGTACTTC.